One sample yielded the 28 T cell receptor beta chains listed below, sequenced in a study of blood T cell repertoires in COVID-19 (dated by TCRdb to 2020 to 2022). Library prep was done by the immunoSEQ multiplex PCR assay. Entries here come from immuneACCESS through TCRdb and include only in-frame sequences with V and J called. Some clones fail to appear in such tables; in the studies checked, an unresolved V gene covers under half of the shortfall, and the cause of the remainder is unknown. The sample contains 150,000 to 200,000 clones, under 80% of them found a single time. The ten largest clones represent roughly 17% of the sample. The sample taken for sequencing was PBMCs or T cells enriched from blood (not recorded which). The receptors derive from a woman aged 45 to 65 with acute COVID-19.

V is TRBV18 and J is TRBJ1-5, with TRBD1 matching over 11 bases. Germline CDR1 and CDR2: KGHSH and LQKENI. V lost 6 bases, J lost 7 bases, and 8 bases stayed unmatched. This CDR3 spans 15 amino acids. Here the CDR3 reads CASSPGTGGFQPQHF. DNA of the CDR3: TGTGCCAGCTCCCCCGGGACAGGGGGGTTCCAGCCCCAGCATTTT.

V and J are TRBV4-2 and TRBJ1-2; a weak D match, TRBD1 (5 bases). V dropped 4 bases and J dropped 0 bases, with 9 bases sitting between them. This CDR3 comprises 14 residues. Per the germline V gene, CDR1 is LGHNA and CDR2 is YNFKEQ. Here the CDR3 reads CASSRGTSNYGYTF. CDR3 sequence (DNA): TGTGCCAGCAGCCGAGGGACTTCTAACTATGGCTACACCTTC.

The rearrangement uses TRBV4-2 and TRBJ2-5; TRBD1 might be the D (5 bases). This CDR3 is 17 amino acids long. The V end was cut by 0 bases, the J end by 2 bases, with 16 bases between. Per germline, CDR1 LGHNA and CDR2 YNFKEQ. Written as DNA, the CDR3 is TGTGCCAGCAGCCAAGATCAAGCGACAGCTGGACAAGAGACCCAGTACTTC. Translating gives CASSQDQATAGQETQYF.

This sequence joins TRBV4-2 and TRBJ2-3, with D possibly being TRBD1 (5 bases). The V gene lost 0 bases and the J gene lost 4 bases, with 14 bases spanning the gap. Germline V lookup: CDR1 LGHNA, CDR2 YNFKEQ. The CDR3 loop spans 16 amino acids. In DNA, the CDR3 is TGTGCCAGCAGCCAAGACTTCGGCGTCAGGGCAGATACGCAGTATTTT. Residues: CASSQDFGVRADTQYF.

J is TRBJ1-2 and V is TRBV29-1; D gene unclear. This CDR3 region has 12 residues. V was clipped by 6 bases and J by 6 bases, with 14 bases between them. Germline V gives CDR1 SQVTM, CDR2 ANQGSEA. The CDR3 DNA is TGCAGCGTCCTAGCCCGGTCCGATGGCTACACCTTC. Translating it yields CSVLARSDGYTF.

The gene calls are TRBV18 and TRBJ2-7, with 7 bases lining up with TRBD1. V shed 6 bases and J 4 bases; nucleotides not matched to a gene: 12. The V gene's germline CDR1 is KGHSH and CDR2 LQKENI. The CDR3 runs 15 residues. CDR3: CASSRTTGPGYEQYV. The CDR3 DNA follows: TGTGCCAGCTCCCGCACGACAGGGCCAGGGTACGAGCAGTACGTC.

This chain joins TRBV7-3 and TRBJ2-3; D may be TRBD2 (5 bases). This CDR3 contains 12 residues. In germline, CDR1 is SGHTA, CDR2 FQGTGA. Trimming cost V 4 bases and J 5 bases, with 7 bases left between them. The CDR3 sequence is CASSSAGDTQYF. CDR3 sequence (DNA): TGTGCCAGCAGCTCCGCGGGAGATACGCAGTATTTT.

This clone was observed a few times. The chain couples TRBV3-1 (or the pseudogene TRBV3-2) to TRBJ1-4; 10 bases are a match to TRBD1. After removal of 4 bases from V and 2 bases from J, the junction contained 4 bases not matched to a gene. CDR3 length equals 16 residues. The germline V gene has CDR1 LGHDT and CDR2 YNNKEL (reference sequence). The CDR3 is CASSLGQGMTNEKLFF. The CDR3 bases are TGTGCCAGCAGCCTGGGACAGGGGATGACTAATGAAAAACTGTTTTTT.

The chain recombines TRBV4-2 with TRBJ2-3; maybe TRBD2 (5 bases). The CDR3 has 17 residues. V lost 4 bases and J 1 base, leaving 18 bases between the germline ends. Germline loops: CDR1 LGHNA, CDR2 YNFKEQ. CDR3 loop: CASSPGERADGTDTQYF. As DNA, the CDR3 is TGTGCCAGCAGCCCCGGGGAGAGGGCCGATGGCACAGATACGCAGTATTTT.

The CDR3 is CASSWGDYSGYTF. In DNA, the CDR3 is TGTGCCAGCAGCTGGGGGGACTACTCAGGCTACACCTTC. The chain has TRBV5-6 and TRBJ1-2; possible D gene TRBD1, 5 bases. The CDR3 is 13 amino acids. Germline V lookup: CDR1 SGHDT, CDR2 YYEEEE. The V and J ends lost 3 bases and 8 bases respectively, with 14 bases between them.

The V and J genes are TRBV7-9 and TRBJ2-5; tentatively, D is TRBD2 (6 bases). V lost 6 bases and J 6 bases, leaving 17 bases between the germline ends. The CDR3 loop spans 14 amino acids. CDR1 is SEHNR and CDR2 is FQNEAQ in the germline V gene (reference sequence). This CDR3 reads CASRGGAPRKTQYF. The CDR3 coding sequence is TGTGCCAGCAGAGGCGGGGCCCCACGGAAGACCCAGTACTTC. The complete variable domain, with remaining parts taken from reference TRBV7-9 and TRBJ2-5, reads DTGVSQNPRHKITKRGQNVTFRCDPISEHNRLYWYRQTLGQGPEFLTYFQNEAQLEKSRLLSDRFSAERPKGSFSTLEIQRTEQGDSAMYLCASRGGAPRKTQYFGPGTRLLVL.

There are a few counts of this clone. The J gene is TRBJ1-5, the V gene TRBV28; possibly TRBD1 for D (5 bases). The CDR3 sequence is 15 residues long. Germline-derived CDR1 and CDR2 are MDHEN and SYDVKM. V dropped 2 bases and J dropped 8 bases, with 16 bases sitting between them. The CDR3 here is CASSLIGGLYEPQHF. CDR3 DNA: TGTGCCAGCAGTTTAATCGGGGGTCTGTATGAGCCCCAGCATTTT.

This clone was detected a few times. J is TRBJ2-7 and V is TRBV4-3; no reliable D call. This CDR3 spans 19 amino acids. Germline V gene sequence: CDR1 LGHNA, CDR2 YSLEER. Trimming removed 0 bases from V and 0 bases from J, with 21 bases in between. The chain's CDR3 is CASSQEVPLMPPGSYEQYV. The CDR3 region has the DNA TGCGCCAGCAGCCAAGAGGTACCCCTAATGCCTCCTGGCTCCTACGAGCAGTACGTC.

The V and J genes are TRBV6-1 and TRBJ1-1; 8 nucleotides line up with TRBD1. Per the germline V gene, CDR1 is MNHNS and CDR2 is SASEGT. The CDR3 is 18 residues long. Trimming cost V 0 bases and J 0 bases; bases outside gene matches: 9. CDR3 sequence: CASSEALGTGIMNTEAFF. In DNA, the CDR3 is TGTGCCAGCAGTGAAGCACTCGGGACAGGTATTATGAACACTGAAGCTTTCTTT.

The sample holds a few counts of this clone. The chain joins TRBV2 to TRBJ2-7; the D is unclear. The CDR3 runs 13 residues. V was shortened by 4 bases and J by 0 bases, with 7 bases between the two germline ends. Germline values: CDR1 SNHLY, CDR2 FYNNEI. CDR3 nucleotide sequence: TGTGCCAGCAGTGCGGCTAGCTCCTACGAGCAGTACGTC. Amino acids: CASSAASSYEQYV.

For this clone: The sample holds other DNA sequences that translate to the same CDR3. V is TRBV6-5 and J is TRBJ1-5, with D uncertain. Germline V gene sequence: CDR1 MNHEY, CDR2 SVGAGI. This CDR3 has 13 amino acids. The V and J ends lost 6 bases and 3 bases respectively, with 9 bases between them. CDR3 sequence reads: CASSPRDNQPQHF. CDR3 coding DNA: TGTGCCAGCAGCCCCCGCGACAATCAGCCCCAGCATTTT.

The chain employs TRBV4-1 and TRBJ1-5; perhaps TRBD1 as D (5 bases). Germline lookup yields CDR1 MGHRA and CDR2 YSYEKL. Trimming pared 0 bases from V and 6 bases from J, leaving 12 bases between. CDR3 length: 15 amino acids. CDR3: CASSQEATGGQPQHF. CDR3 sequence (DNA): TGCGCCAGCAGCCAAGAAGCGACCGGGGGTCAGCCCCAGCATTTT.

This chain links TRBV9 with TRBJ1-2; TRBD1 agrees at 8 bases. This CDR3 has 14 amino acids. The V and J ends lost 0 bases and 6 bases, in that order; junction bases with no gene match: 4. Germline lookup yields CDR1 SGDLS and CDR2 YYNGEE. CDR3 sequence: CASSVETGVDGYTF. In DNA, the CDR3 is TGTGCCAGCAGCGTAGAGACAGGGGTGGATGGCTACACCTTC.

The V call is TRBV5-1, the J call TRBJ2-3; the D gene is possibly TRBD1 (7 bases). The CDR3 sequence is 15 residues long. The V end lost 4 bases, the J end lost 5 bases, and 17 bases lay between the germline ends. The germline V gene has CDR1 SGHRS and CDR2 YFSETQ. DNA of the CDR3: TGCGCCAGCAGCCCCCAGGGGGGAGCAGGAGATACGCAGTATTTT. Protein: CASSPQGGAGDTQYF.

The chain couples TRBV29-1 to TRBJ1-2, with TRBD1 identical over 7 bases. CDR1 is SQVTM and CDR2 is ANQGSEA in the germline V gene. CDR3 length equals 14 residues. V lost 1 base to trimming and J lost 8 bases; unmatched junction nucleotides: 10. The CDR3 region has the DNA TGCAGCGTTGAAGTAGGGACAGCCAATTCGGGCTACACCTTC. Its protein is CSVEVGTANSGYTF.

The chain uses TRBV5-1 and TRBJ1-2, with TRBD1 as a possible D gene (6 bases). CDR1 and CDR2 (germline): SGHRS, YFSETQ. Trimming stripped 3 bases from V and 0 bases from J, with 15 bases between. The CDR3 totals 16 residues. The CDR3 reads CASSSKDSLANYGYTF. DNA of the CDR3: TGCGCCAGCAGCTCAAAGGACAGTCTCGCTAACTATGGCTACACCTTC.

V is TRBV28 and J is TRBJ1-2; tentative D call: TRBD1 (5 bases). The CDR3 has 14 amino acids. Germline V gene data show CDR1 as MDHEN and CDR2 as SYDVKM. The V and J ends lost 3 bases and 8 bases respectively, with 16 bases between them. As DNA, the CDR3 is TGTGCCAGCAGTTTGGAGGCCTCACGGGGGGGCTACACCTTC. Translating it yields CASSLEASRGGYTF.

The DNA for the CDR3 is TGTGCCAGCAGGGGACAGACAAGCTCCTACAATGAGCAGTTCTTC. This gives the protein CASRGQTSSYNEQFF. V and J are TRBV11-2 and TRBJ2-1, with 7 nucleotides matching TRBD1. CDR1 SGHAT and CDR2 FQNNGV come from the germline V gene. The CDR3 sequence is 15 residues long. V lost 6 bases, J lost 0 bases, and 5 bases stayed unmatched.

The rearrangement joins TRBV29-1 to TRBJ1-1, with D perhaps TRBD1 (5 bases). Germline CDR1 is SQVTM and CDR2 is ANQGSEA. The CDR3 has 13 amino acids. The V and J ends lost 3 bases and 3 bases respectively, with 11 bases between them. The CDR3 nucleotides are TGCAGCGTTGAGGGACTTTGGGACACTGAAGCTTTCTTT. Residues: CSVEGLWDTEAFF.

The chain has TRBV19 and TRBJ1-3, with 7 positions matching TRBD1. The V and J ends lost 6 bases and 4 bases, in that order; junction bases with no gene match: 9. CDR1 and CDR2 (germline): LNHDA, SQIVND (reference sequence). The CDR3 covers 15 residues. CDR3 nucleotide sequence: TGTGCCAGTAGCGTACAGGGGCCGGGGGGAAACACCATATATTTT. Its translation is CASSVQGPGGNTIYF.

This chain joins TRBV12-3 or TRBV12-4 and TRBJ1-2; no reliable D call. The CDR3 is 12 residues long. V lost 10 bases and J lost 1, with 10 bases in between. The CDR3 DNA is TGTGCCACCACGGGGAGTAACTATGGCTACACCTTC. Protein sequence: CATTGSNYGYTF.

The chain uses TRBV24-1 and TRBJ2-2; unclear D gene. Trimming pared 9 bases from V and 4 bases from J, leaving 14 bases between. This CDR3 region has 14 residues. Germline CDR1 is KGHDR and CDR2 is SFDVKD. The CDR3 here is CATRGASATGELFF. CDR3 DNA sequence: TGTGCCACCCGCGGCGCCTCGGCCACCGGGGAGCTGTTTTTT.

V and J are TRBV5-4 and TRBJ1-2; D may be TRBD1 (5 bases). The V gene's germline CDR1 is SGHNT and CDR2 YYREEE (reference sequence). CDR3 length: 13 amino acids. Trimming stripped 4 bases from V and 2 bases from J, with 9 bases between. CDR3 sequence: CASSPGGNYGYTF. The CDR3 nucleotides are TGTGCCAGCAGCCCCGGGGGGAACTATGGCTACACCTTC.